A selection of T cell receptor beta chains follows, all from one sample in a study of T cells in localized non-small cell lung cancer. Assay used: immunoSEQ multiplex PCR; TCRdb lists only in-frame clones, some missing. The sample shows about 72,000 clones, about 83% of them seen only once. Sequencing was performed on peripheral blood, taken before any cancer treatment. All receptors come from a female donor of 60 years or more with stage I lung adenocarcinoma. Both conserved end residues are trimmed from each CDR3. The order of the fields is J gene, V gene, CDR3 protein.

TRBJ2-6 TRBV9 ASSPLFGANVLT
TRBJ1-2 TRBV6-6 ASRGGNSGYT
TRBJ1-2 TRBV28 ASRSETRGYT
TRBJ2-5 TRBV5-1 ASSVAPSGTAQGTQY
TRBJ2-7 TRBV9 ARRWGGTPKHLSYEQY
TRBJ2-7 TRBV7-9 ASSLATLAYEQY
TRBJ2-1 TRBV6-4 ASSYRPSGRYYNEQF
TRBJ1-2 TRBV11-2 ASSLDHQAHYGYT
TRBJ1-2 TRBV5-1 ASSQTGSYGYT
TRBJ2-3 TRBV19 ASSQTASTDTQY
NA TRBV5-6 ASSRRTGQTYEQY
TRBJ1-2 TRBV5-1 ASSASTWGYT
TRBJ1-1 TRBV5-6 ASSLAWTGGEADTEAF
TRBJ2-2 TRBV21-1 ASWTVGELF
TRBJ1-1 TRBV30 AWSVLGAVATEAF
TRBJ2-3 TRBV4-1 ASSQPGDRDTQY
TRBJ1-5 TRBV19 ASKIGQGAVQPQH
TRBJ1-6 TRBV27 ASSLKAFNSPLH
TRBJ1-5 TRBV15 ATSRAQGNDQPQH
TRBJ2-3 TRBV11-2 ASSLGGTSGGETDTQY
TRBJ2-7 TRBV11-2 ASSLGQVEGAEQY
TRBJ2-1 TRBV29-1 SPILDSYNEQF
TRBJ1-2 TRBV5-6 ASSVDRGQNYGYT
TRBJ2-2 TRBV7-2 ASSPYTGELF
TRBJ2-1 TRBV4-1 ASSHDSGGRGNEQF
TRBJ2-3 TRBV7-9 ASSPSVGFGDTQY
TRBJ1-1 TRBV7-9 ASSLGIPTYLGTEAF
TRBJ2-5 TRBV9 ASSDSGTTPIETQY
TRBJ2-3 TRBV21-1 ASSLSPGGSYTDTQY
TRBJ2-5 TRBV2 ASSVNRQETQY
TRBJ2-3 TRBV5-4 ASSKRTGDTQY
TRBJ2-5 TRBV21-1 ASSTDRDREETQY
TRBJ1-4 TRBV19 ASSIQGPSYNEKLF
TRBJ1-1 TRBV7-9 ASNSAAVEAF
TRBJ2-3 TRBV10-1 ASRGQGATDTQY
TRBJ2-5 TRBV7-9 ADTQGDEETQY
TRBJ2-3 TRBV27 ASRDLAGATTDTQY
TRBJ2-1 TRBV7-2 ASSRTGDPAAEQF
TRBJ1-1 TRBV5-1 ASSPQDVRANTEAF
TRBJ2-3 TRBV18 ASSPTSGSKVGRSDTQY
TRBJ2-7 TRBV6-5 ASSYGSGGEQY
TRBJ2-6 TRBV18 ASSPPNPSGANVLT
TRBJ1-1 TRBV7-3 ASSKTGTTEAF
TRBJ1-3 TRBV18 ASSPGHLYGNTIY
TRBJ2-5 TRBV9 ASSVGSGGGTQETQY
TRBJ1-2 TRBV6-1 ASSARHYGYT
TRBJ1-2 TRBV5-1 ASSLDSFNYGYT
TRBJ1-4 TRBV7-2 ASSLGFLSEKLF
TRBJ2-5 TRBV5-6 ASSFGTSGSPVGRETQY
TRBJ1-4 TRBV19 ASSHRGLEGEKLF
TRBJ2-7 TRBV19 ASRGQGASYEQY
TRBJ2-5 TRBV5-1 ASSSGVAPPETQY
TRBJ1-1 TRBV27 ASSQTARTEAF
TRBJ2-7 TRBV19 ASSITGTGHLSYEQY
TRBJ1-2 TRBV11-2 ASSLANYGYT